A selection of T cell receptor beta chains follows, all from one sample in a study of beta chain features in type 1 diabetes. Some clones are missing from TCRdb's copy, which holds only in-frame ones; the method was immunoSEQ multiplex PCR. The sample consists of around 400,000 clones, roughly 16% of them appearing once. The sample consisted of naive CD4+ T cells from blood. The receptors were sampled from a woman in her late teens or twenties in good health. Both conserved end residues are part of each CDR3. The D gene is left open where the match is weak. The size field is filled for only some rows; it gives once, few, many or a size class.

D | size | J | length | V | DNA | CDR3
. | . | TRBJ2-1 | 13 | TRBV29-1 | TGCAGCGTTGGACTAGTCGTACGCAATGAGCAGTTCTTC | CSVGLVVRNEQFF
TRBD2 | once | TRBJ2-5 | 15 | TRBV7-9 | TGTGCCAGCAGCTTTTCTACTAGCGGGGTAAAGACCCAGTACTTC | CASSFSTSGVKTQYF
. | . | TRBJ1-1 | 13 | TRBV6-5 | TGTGCCAGCAGTTCTCCCTCCTTTGGGCCAGCTTTCTTT | CASSSPSFGPAFF
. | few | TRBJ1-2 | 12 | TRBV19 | TGTGCCAGTAGTCAGGCAACCTATGGCTACACCTTC | CASSQATYGYTF
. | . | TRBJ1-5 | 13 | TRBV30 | TGTGCCTGGAGTGTACTTCGCAATCAGCCCCAGCATTTT | CAWSVLRNQPQHF
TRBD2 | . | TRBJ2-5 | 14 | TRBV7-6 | TGTGCCAGCAGCTTAGGACTAGCCACAGAGACCCAGTACTTC | CASSLGLATETQYF
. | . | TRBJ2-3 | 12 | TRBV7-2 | TGTGCCAGCAGGATAGGGGTAGATACGCAGTATTTT | CASRIGVDTQYF
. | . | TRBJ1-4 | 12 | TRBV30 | TGTGCCTGGGCGATCTATGGTGAAAAACTGTTTTTT | CAWAIYGEKLFF
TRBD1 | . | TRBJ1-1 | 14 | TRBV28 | TGTGCCAGCAGTCTCAACAGGGGGGTAGGCGAGGCTTTCTTT | CASSLNRGVGEAFF
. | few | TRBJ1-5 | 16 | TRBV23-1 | TGCGCCAGCAGTCAATTTAGTGGAGAAAGCAATCAGCCCCAGCATTTT | CASSQFSGESNQPQHF
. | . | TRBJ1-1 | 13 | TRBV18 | TGTGCCAGCTCACCCCAGGGTTGGACTGAAGCTTTCTTT | CASSPQGWTEAFF
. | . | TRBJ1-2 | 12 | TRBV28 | TGTGCCAGCAGTAACAGGGTATATGGCTACACCTTC | CASSNRVYGYTF
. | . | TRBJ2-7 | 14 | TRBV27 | TGTGCCAGCAGTCTGGCCCTAGAGGGCTACGAGCAGTACTTC | CASSLALEGYEQYF
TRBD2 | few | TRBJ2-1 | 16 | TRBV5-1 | TGCGCCAGCAGCTTGACCGTTAGCGGGATGGGGAGTGAGCAGTTCTTC | CASSLTVSGMGSEQFF
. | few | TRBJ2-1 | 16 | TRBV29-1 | TGCAGCGTACGGCGACTGATCATCATCTCTTACAATGAGCAGTTCTTC | CSVRRLIIISYNEQFF
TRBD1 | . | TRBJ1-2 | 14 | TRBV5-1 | TGCGCCAGCACCCGGGACAGCCCCTCATATGGCTACACCTTC | CASTRDSPSYGYTF
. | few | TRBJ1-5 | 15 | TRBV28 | TGTGCCAGCAGTGGACAGATTGATAGCAATCAGCCCCAGCATTTT | CASSGQIDSNQPQHF
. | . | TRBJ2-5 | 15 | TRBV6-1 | TGTGCCACCTCCCGGGGCAGGGGGGATCTGGAGACCCAGTACTTC | CATSRGRGDLETQYF
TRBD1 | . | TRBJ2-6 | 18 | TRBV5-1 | TGCGCCAGCAGCTTGGGATTTGTGACAGGGGTCGGGGCCAACGTCCTGACTTTC | CASSLGFVTGVGANVLTF
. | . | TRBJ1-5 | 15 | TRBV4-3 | TGCGCCAGCAGCCAAGATCGGATGACATCCCAGCCCCAGCATTTT | CASSQDRMTSQPQHF
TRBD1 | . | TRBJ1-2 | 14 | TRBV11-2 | TGTGCCAGCAGCTTCCAGACAGGGGACTATGGCTACACCTTC | CASSFQTGDYGYTF
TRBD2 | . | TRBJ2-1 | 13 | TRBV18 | TGTGCCAGCGCCAGGCGGGAGATCAATGAGCAGTTCTTC | CASARREINEQFF
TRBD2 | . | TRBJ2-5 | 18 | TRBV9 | TGTGCCAGCAGCGTAGCGGGTAGCGGGAGGGCCGTCGGGGAGACCCAGTACTTC | CASSVAGSGRAVGETQYF
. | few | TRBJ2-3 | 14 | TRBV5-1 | TGCGCCAGCAGCTTGGCGGAAGCGGACTACACGCAGTATTTT | CASSLAEADYTQYF
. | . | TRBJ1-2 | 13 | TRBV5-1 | TGCGCCAGCAGCCATACAGCTAACTATGGCTACACCTTC | CASSHTANYGYTF
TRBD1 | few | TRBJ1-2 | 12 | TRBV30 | TGTGCCTGGAGTGGCGGACAGGCCCTTCACACCTTC | CAWSGGQALHTF
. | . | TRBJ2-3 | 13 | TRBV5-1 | TGCGCCAGCGGGACACGTAACACAGATACGCAGTATTTT | CASGTRNTDTQYF
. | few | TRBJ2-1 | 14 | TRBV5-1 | TGCGCCAGCAATCAGGGGTCAGCAAACAATGAGCAGTTCTTC | CASNQGSANNEQFF
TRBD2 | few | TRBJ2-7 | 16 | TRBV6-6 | TGTGCCAGCAGTTACTCCCTAGCGGGGCCGACCTACGAGCAGTACTTC | CASSYSLAGPTYEQYF
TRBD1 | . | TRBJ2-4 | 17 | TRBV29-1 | TGCAGCGTATTAGCCGGGACAGCCGGTGGGGCCAAAAACATTCAGTACTTC | CSVLAGTAGGAKNIQYF